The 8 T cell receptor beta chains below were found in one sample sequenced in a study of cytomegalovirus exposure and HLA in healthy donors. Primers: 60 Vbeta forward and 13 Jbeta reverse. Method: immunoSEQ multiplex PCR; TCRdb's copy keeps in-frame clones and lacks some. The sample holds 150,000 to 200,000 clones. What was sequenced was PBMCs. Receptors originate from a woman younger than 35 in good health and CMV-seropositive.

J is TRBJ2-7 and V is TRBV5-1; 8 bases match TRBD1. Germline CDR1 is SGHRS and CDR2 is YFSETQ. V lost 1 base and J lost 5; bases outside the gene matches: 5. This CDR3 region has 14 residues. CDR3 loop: CASSLFGTGDEQYF. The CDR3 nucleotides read TGCGCCAGCAGCTTGTTTGGGACAGGCGACGAGCAGTACTTC.

The chain's CDR3 is CASSSGTGGFGGEAFF. CDR3 bases: TGCGCCAGCAGCTCCGGGACAGGGGGTTTTGGCGGTGAAGCTTTCTTT. The chain links TRBV5-1 to TRBJ1-1, with 11 bases matching TRBD1. V shed 3 bases, J shed 7 bases, and the junction held 11 bases outside the gene matches. In germline, CDR1 is SGHRS, CDR2 YFSETQ. The CDR3 has 16 amino acids.

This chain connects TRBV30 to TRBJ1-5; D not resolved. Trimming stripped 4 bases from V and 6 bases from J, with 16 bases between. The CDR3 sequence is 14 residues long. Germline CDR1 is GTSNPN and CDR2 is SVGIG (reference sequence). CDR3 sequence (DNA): TGTGCCTGGACAACGGGGAGGTCTGGTCAGCCCCAGCATTTT. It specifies CAWTTGRSGQPQHF. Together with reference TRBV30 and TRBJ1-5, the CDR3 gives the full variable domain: SQTIHQWPATLVQPVGSPLSLECTVEGTSNPNLYWYRQAAGRGLQLLFYSVGIGQISSEVPQNLSASRPQDRQFILSSKKLLLSDSGFYLCAWTTGRSGQPQHFGDGTRLSIL.

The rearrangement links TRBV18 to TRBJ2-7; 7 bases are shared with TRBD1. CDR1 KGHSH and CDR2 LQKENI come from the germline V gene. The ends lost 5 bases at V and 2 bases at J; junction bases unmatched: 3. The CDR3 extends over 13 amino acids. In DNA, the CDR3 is TGTGCCAGCTCAACGGACAGGACCTACGAGCAGTACTTC. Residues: CASSTDRTYEQYF.

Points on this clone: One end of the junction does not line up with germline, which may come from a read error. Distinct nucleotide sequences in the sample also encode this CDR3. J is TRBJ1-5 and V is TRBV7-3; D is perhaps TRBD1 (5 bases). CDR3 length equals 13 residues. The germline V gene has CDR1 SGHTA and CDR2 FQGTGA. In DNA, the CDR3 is TGTGCCAGCAGCGAAGACAGAGATCAGCCTCAGCATTTT. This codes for CASSEDRDQPQHF. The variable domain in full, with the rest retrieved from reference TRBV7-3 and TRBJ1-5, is GAGVSQTPSNKVTEKGKYVELRCDPISGHTALYWYRQSLGQGPEFLIYFQGTGAADDSGLPNDRFFAVRPEGSVSTLKIQRTERGDSAVYLCASSEDRDQPQHFGDGTRLSIL.

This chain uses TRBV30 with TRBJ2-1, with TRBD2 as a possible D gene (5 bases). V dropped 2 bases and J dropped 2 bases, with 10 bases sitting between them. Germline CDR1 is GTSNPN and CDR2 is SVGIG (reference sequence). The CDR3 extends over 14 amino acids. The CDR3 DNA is TGTGCCTGGAGTTGGTCGGGGACCTACAATGAGCAGTTCTTC. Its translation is CAWSWSGTYNEQFF.

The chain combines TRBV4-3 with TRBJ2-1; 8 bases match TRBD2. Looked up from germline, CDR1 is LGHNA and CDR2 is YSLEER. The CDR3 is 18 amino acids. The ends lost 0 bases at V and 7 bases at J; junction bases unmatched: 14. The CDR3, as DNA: TGCGCCAGCAGCCAAGATAGGTTTGGCGGGGGGCCAGGGAATGAGCAGTTCTTC. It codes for CASSQDRFGGGPGNEQFF.

The CDR3 DNA reads as TGTGCCAGTAGTAGTCAGGGTTTTGGGCAGTTCTTC. This codes for CASSSQGFGQFF. The chain couples TRBV19 to TRBJ2-1, with D perhaps TRBD1 (5 bases). Trimming removed 4 bases at V and 12 bases at J, with 13 bases between. This CDR3 has 12 amino acids. The V gene's germline CDR1 is LNHDA and CDR2 SQIVND (reference sequence).